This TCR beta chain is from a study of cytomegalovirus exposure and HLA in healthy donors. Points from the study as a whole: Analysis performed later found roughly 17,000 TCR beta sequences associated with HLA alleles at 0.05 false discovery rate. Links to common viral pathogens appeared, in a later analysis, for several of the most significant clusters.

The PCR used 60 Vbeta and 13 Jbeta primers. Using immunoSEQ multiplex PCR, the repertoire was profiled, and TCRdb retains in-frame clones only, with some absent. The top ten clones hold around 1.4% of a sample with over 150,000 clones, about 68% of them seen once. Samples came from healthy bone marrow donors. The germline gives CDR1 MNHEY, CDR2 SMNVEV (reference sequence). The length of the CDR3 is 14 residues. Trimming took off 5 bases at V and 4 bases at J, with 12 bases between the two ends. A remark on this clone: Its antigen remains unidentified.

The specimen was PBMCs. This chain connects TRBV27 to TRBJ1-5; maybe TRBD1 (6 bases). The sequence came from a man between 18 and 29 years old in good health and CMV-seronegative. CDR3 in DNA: TGTGCCAGCAGTCTCAGGACAGCTAATCAGCCCCAGCATTTT. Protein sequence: CASSLRTANQPQHF.